The 4 T cell receptor beta chains below were found in one sample sequenced in a study of early T cells in non-severe SARS-CoV-2 infection. TCRdb analysed the 5' RACE reads with MiXCR anew, one entry per CDR3 protein. The sample has 25,000 to 40,000 distinct CDR3 sequences, 5% to 7% seen once. The sequenced sample was whole blood. The receptor set was obtained from an adult who was a healthcare worker with PCR-confirmed SARS-CoV-2 infection or an uninfected control (not recorded which).

This clonotype was seen ten or more times. The V and J genes are TRBV10-3 and TRBJ1-2; 10 bases are a match to TRBD1. The V gene's germline CDR1 is ENHRY and CDR2 SYGVKD. J lost 4 bases, V lost 7 bases, and 6 bases had no gene match. The CDR3 runs to 14 residues. The CDR3 loop reads CAINQGQGGYGYTF. The DNA for the CDR3 is TGTGCCATCAACCAAGGACAGGGGGGCTATGGCTACACCTTC.

The chain recombines TRBV28 with TRBJ1-3, with 7 nucleotides matching TRBD1. The CDR3 spans 15 residues. Germline trimming cut 7 bases from V and 1 base from J; bases unmatched to any gene: 7. Germline CDR1 MDHEN, CDR2 SYDVKM. CDR3 region: CASNAPGQSGNTIYF. Here the CDR3 DNA reads TGTGCCAGCAACGCCCCGGGACAGTCTGGAAACACCATATATTTT.

This clonotype turned up a few times. V is TRBV4-2 and J is TRBJ2-2, with D tentatively TRBD2 (5 bases). Trimming cost V 0 bases and J 6 bases, with 8 bases left between them. The germline gives CDR1 LGHNA, CDR2 YNFKEQ. The CDR3 loop spans 14 amino acids. The CDR3 nucleotides read TGTGCCAGCAGCCAAGAAGAGGGTTCCGGGGAGCTGTTTTTT. This encodes CASSQEEGSGELFF.

J is TRBJ1-3 and V is TRBV18; D is ambiguous. The germline V gene encodes CDR1 KGHSH and CDR2 LQKENI. This CDR3 spans 13 amino acids. Trimming cost V 1 base and J 4 bases, with 5 bases left between them. CDR3 DNA sequence: TGTGCCAGCTCACCACTGGGCGGAAACACCATATATTTT. Residues: CASSPLGGNTIYF.